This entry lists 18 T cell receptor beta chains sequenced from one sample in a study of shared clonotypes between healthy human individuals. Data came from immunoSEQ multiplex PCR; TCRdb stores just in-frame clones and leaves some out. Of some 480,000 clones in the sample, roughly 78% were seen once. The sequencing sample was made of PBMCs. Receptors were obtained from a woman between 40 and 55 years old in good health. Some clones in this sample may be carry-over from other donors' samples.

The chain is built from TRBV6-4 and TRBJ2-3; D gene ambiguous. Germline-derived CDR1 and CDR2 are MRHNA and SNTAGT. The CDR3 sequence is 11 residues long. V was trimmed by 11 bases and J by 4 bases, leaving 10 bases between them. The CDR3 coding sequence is TGTGCCCCCGAAGTTGCAGATACGCAGTATTTT. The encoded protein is CAPEVADTQYF.

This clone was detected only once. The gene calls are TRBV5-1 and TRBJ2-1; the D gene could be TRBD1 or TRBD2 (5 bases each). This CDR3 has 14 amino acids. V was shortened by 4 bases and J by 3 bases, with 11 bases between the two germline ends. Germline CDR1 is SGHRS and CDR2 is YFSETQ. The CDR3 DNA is TGCGCCAGCAGCCCAGTGAGGGGCTACAATGAGCAGTTCTTC. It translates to CASSPVRGYNEQFF. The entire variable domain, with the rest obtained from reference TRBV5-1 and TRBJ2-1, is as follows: KAGVTQTPRYLIKTRGQQVTLSCSPISGHRSVSWYQQTPGQGLQFLFEYFSETQRNKGNFPGRFSGRQFSNSRSEMNVSTLELGDSALYLCASSPVRGYNEQFFGPGTRLTVL.

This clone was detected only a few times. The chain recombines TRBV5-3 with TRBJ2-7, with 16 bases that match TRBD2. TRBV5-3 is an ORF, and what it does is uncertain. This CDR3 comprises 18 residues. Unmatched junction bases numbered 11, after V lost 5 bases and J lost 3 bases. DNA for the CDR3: TGTGCCAGAAGGTCCGGGACTAGCGGGAGGGCCGGAATCTACGAGCAGTACTTC. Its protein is CARRSGTSGRAGIYEQYF.

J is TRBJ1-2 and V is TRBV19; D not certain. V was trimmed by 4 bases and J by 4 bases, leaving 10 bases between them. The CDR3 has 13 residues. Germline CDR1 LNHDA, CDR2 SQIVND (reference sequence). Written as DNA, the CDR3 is TGTGCCAGTAGTAACCGGGCCTCCTATGGCTACACCTTC. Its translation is CASSNRASYGYTF.

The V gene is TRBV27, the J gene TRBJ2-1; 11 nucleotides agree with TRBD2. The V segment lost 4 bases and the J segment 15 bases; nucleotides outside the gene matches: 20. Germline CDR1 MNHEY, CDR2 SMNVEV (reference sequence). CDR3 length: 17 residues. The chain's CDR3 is CASSYGGGTSGPRRRFF. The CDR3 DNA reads TGTGCCAGCAGTTACGGAGGGGGGACTAGCGGCCCGAGACGGAGGTTCTTC.

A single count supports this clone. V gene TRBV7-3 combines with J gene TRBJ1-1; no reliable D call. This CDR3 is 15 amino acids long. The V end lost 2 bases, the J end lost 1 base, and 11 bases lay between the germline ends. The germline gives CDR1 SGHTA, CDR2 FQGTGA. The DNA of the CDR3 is TGTGCCAGCAGCTTATACCGGCGGGAGAACACTGAAGCTTTCTTT. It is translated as CASSLYRRENTEAFF.

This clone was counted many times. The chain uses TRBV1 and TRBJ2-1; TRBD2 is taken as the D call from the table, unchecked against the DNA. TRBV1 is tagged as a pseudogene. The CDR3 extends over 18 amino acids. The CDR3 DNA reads TGCACCAGCAGCCATTTCCGGACTAGCGGGAATAGCTACAATGAGCAGTTCTTC. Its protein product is CTSSHFRTSGNSYNEQFF.

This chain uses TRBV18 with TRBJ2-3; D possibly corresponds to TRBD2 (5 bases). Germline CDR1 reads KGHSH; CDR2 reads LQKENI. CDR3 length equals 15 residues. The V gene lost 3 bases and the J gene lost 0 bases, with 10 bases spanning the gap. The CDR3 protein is CASSPVSGSTDTQYF. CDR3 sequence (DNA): TGTGCCAGCTCACCGGTGAGCGGAAGCACAGATACGCAGTATTTT.

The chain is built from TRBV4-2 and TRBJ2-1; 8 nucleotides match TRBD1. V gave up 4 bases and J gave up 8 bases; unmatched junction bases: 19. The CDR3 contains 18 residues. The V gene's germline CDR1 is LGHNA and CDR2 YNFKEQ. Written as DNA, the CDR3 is TGTGCCAGCAGCCGCTCGGTACAGGGGGGTTTAGATGGCTATGAGCAGTTCTTC. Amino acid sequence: CASSRSVQGGLDGYEQFF.

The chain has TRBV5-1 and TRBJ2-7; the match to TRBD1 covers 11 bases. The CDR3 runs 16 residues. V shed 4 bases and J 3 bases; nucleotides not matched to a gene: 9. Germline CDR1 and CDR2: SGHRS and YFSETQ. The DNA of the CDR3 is TGCGCCAGCAGCCTGAACCCCGGGACAGGGGGCTACGAGCAGTACTTC. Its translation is CASSLNPGTGGYEQYF.

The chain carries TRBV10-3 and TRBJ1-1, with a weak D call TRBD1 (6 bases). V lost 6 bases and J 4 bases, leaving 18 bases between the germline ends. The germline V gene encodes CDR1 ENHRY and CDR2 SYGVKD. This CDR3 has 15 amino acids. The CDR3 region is CAISRDPRGGTEAFF. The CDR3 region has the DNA TGTGCCATCAGCCGGGACCCAAGGGGGGGCACTGAAGCTTTCTTT.

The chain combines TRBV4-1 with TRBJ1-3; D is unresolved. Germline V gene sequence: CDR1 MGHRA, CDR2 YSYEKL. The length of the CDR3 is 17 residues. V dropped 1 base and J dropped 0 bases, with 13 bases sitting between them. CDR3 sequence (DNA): TGCGCCAGCAGCCAAGGGTGGGCGCGGGGCTCTGGAAACACCATATATTTT. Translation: CASSQGWARGSGNTIYF.

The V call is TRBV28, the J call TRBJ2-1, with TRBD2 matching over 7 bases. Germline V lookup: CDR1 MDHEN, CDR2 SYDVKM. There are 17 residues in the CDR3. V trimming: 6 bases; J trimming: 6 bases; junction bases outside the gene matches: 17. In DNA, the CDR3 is TGTGCCAGCAGCCCCCCAGGAATGGCGGGAGTAGGCAATGAGCAGTTCTTC. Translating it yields CASSPPGMAGVGNEQFF.

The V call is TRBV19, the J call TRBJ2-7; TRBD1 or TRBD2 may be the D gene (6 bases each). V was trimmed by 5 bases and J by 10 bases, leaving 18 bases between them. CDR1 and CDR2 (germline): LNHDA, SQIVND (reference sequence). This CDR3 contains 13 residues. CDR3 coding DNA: TGTGCCAGTAGTCAGGGGAGCGGGCTTGACCAGTACTTC. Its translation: CASSQGSGLDQYF. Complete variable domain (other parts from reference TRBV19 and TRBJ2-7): DGGITQSPKYLFRKEGQNVTLSCEQNLNHDAMYWYRQDPGQGLRLIYYSQIVNDFQKGDIAEGYSVSREKKESFPLTVTSAQKNPTAFYLCASSQGSGLDQYFGPGTRLTVT.

CDR3 residues: CASSLGGGTGDEQYF. The CDR3 nucleotides read TGCGCCAGCAGCTTGGGGGGCGGGACAGGGGACGAGCAGTACTTC. V is TRBV5-1 and J is TRBJ2-7; the match to TRBD1 covers 10 bases. CDR3 size: 15 residues. With 0 bases clipped from V and 5 bases from J, the junction kept 5 bases outside the gene matches. Germline CDR1 is SGHRS and CDR2 is YFSETQ. The complete variable domain, with remaining parts taken from reference TRBV5-1 and TRBJ2-7, reads KAGVTQTPRYLIKTRGQQVTLSCSPISGHRSVSWYQQTPGQGLQFLFEYFSETQRNKGNFPGRFSGRQFSNSRSEMNVSTLELGDSALYLCASSLGGGTGDEQYFGPGTRLTVT.

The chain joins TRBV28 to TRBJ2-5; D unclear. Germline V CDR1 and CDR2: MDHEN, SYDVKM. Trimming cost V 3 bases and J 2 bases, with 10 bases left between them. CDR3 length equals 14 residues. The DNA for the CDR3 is TGTGCCAGCAGTTTGTCGACGGTTCAAGAGACCCAGTACTTC. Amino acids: CASSLSTVQETQYF.

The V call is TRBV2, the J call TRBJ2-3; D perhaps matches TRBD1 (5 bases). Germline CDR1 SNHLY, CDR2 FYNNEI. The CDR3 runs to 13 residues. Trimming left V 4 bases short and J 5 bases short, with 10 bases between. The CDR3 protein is CASSVGLQDTQYF. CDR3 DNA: TGTGCCAGCAGTGTGGGGCTTCAAGATACGCAGTATTTT.

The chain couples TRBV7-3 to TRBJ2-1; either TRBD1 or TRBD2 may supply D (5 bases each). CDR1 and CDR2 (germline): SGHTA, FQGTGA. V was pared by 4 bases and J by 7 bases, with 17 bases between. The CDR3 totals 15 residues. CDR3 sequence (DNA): TGTGCCAGCAGCTACCCCCCGGGGCCTGGGAATGAGCAGTTCTTC. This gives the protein CASSYPPGPGNEQFF.